This TCR beta chain was found in a study of post-analysis software for immune sequencing data. This clonotype was seen once. Prepared libraries of TCR beta cDNA carried unique molecular identifiers. TCRdb fed the PCR reads into MiXCR, producing one record per CDR3 protein. The sample holds 600,000 to 700,000 distinct CDR3 sequences; 59% are singletons and the top ten take roughly 10%. This TCR came from a girl between 2 and 10 years old with multiple sclerosis. Specimen: blood.

The CDR3 here is CASSSDFEQFF. DNA for the CDR3: TGTGCCAGCAGCTCGGATTTCGAGCAGTTCTTC. The chain links TRBV7-9 to TRBJ2-1; D gene ambiguous. CDR1 and CDR2 (germline): SEHNR, FQNEAQ (reference sequence). The CDR3 is 11 residues long. V lost 4 bases and J 10 bases, leaving 8 bases between the germline ends.